One and the same sample provided the 25 T cell receptor beta chains below, sequenced in a study of T-cell memory formation after mild COVID-19. TCRdb re-called the 5' RACE reads through MiXCR, storing one row per CDR3 protein. The table records fewer than 250,000 distinct CDR3 sequences, approximately 30% of them present only once. The sequencing sample was made of PBMCs or a T cell subset sorted from them (not recorded which). These receptors came from an adult woman who had mild COVID-19 (a few samples of this study predate the infection). Cell type and time point are not known.

The J gene is TRBJ2-5, the V gene TRBV15; 7 positions agree with TRBD2. J lost 4 bases, V lost 1 base, and 6 bases had no gene match. The CDR3 is 15 amino acids. Looked up from germline, CDR1 is LNHNV and CDR2 is YYDKDF (reference sequence). DNA of the CDR3: TGTGCCACCAGCAGAGGCGGGAGTATGCGAGAGACCCAGTACTTC. It codes for CATSRGGSMRETQYF.

This clonotype was detected only a few times. The chain employs TRBV3-1 and TRBJ1-2; TRBD1 agrees at 10 bases. Unmatched junction bases numbered 3, after V lost 4 bases and J lost 4 bases. This CDR3 contains 14 residues. The germline V gene has CDR1 LGHDT and CDR2 YNNKEL (reference sequence). CDR3: CASSPTGGGYGYTF. The CDR3 bases are TGTGCCAGCAGCCCGACAGGGGGCGGCTATGGCTACACCTTC.

The chain joins TRBV5-1 to TRBJ2-3, with unresolved D. Germline assignment: CDR1 SGHRS and CDR2 YFSETQ. This CDR3 has 17 amino acids. The ends were cut back, 4 bases at V and 2 bases at J, with 20 bases in the middle. CDR3 nucleotide sequence: TGCGCCAGCAGCCCGACGACGTGGGTGAGGAACACAGATACGCAGTATTTT. Its protein is CASSPTTWVRNTDTQYF.

This clonotype was seen a few times. V is TRBV27 and J is TRBJ2-3, with 8 bases identical to TRBD2. V lost 8 bases to trimming and J lost 1 base; unmatched junction nucleotides: 5. The CDR3 totals 14 residues. Germline CDR1 MNHEY, CDR2 SMNVEV (reference sequence). The CDR3 nucleotides are TGTGCCAGCCGGGCGGGAGGAGGCACAGATACGCAGTATTTT. It yields the protein CASRAGGGTDTQYF.

This clonotype was counted between two and nine times. This rearrangement joins TRBV29-1 to TRBJ2-2; 12 bases agree with TRBD2. Trimming cost V 4 bases and J 7 bases; bases outside gene matches: 4. This CDR3 has 14 residues. Germline loops: CDR1 SQVTM, CDR2 ANQGSEA. The CDR3 DNA follows: TGCAGCGTTGGACTAGCGGGAGATGTCGGGGAGCTGTTTTTT. Its protein is CSVGLAGDVGELFF.

This clonotype was found a few times. The chain is built from TRBV4-2 and TRBJ2-7, with D tentatively TRBD1 (6 bases). CDR3 size: 15 residues. V gave up 0 bases and J gave up 6 bases, with 15 bases separating them. Per the germline V gene, CDR1 is LGHNA and CDR2 is YNFKEQ. CDR3 region: CASSQDIRTVVEQYF. The DNA of the CDR3 is TGTGCCAGCAGCCAAGATATAAGGACAGTGGTCGAGCAGTACTTC.

This clonotype has a count of ten or more. The CDR3 spells CASRQGVNTGELFF. In nucleotides, the CDR3 is TGTGCCAGCAGACAGGGGGTGAACACCGGGGAGCTGTTTTTT. The V and J genes are TRBV11-2 and TRBJ2-2; 8 nucleotides match TRBD1. V dropped 6 bases and J dropped 1; count of bases not matched to a gene: 1. Germline V lookup: CDR1 SGHAT, CDR2 FQNNGV. The CDR3 runs to 14 residues.

This clonotype was seen ten or more times. The chain uses TRBV30 and TRBJ2-1; 7 bases match TRBD2. There are 12 residues in the CDR3. V lost 3 bases, J lost 10 bases, and 6 bases stayed unmatched. Germline V gene lookup returns CDR1 GTSNPN and CDR2 SVGIG (reference sequence). CDR3 residues: CAWRGAGDEQFF. CDR3 DNA sequence: TGTGCCTGGAGGGGCGCGGGGGACGAGCAGTTCTTC. The complete variable domain, with remaining parts taken from reference TRBV30 and TRBJ2-1, reads SQTIHQWPATLVQPVGSPLSLECTVEGTSNPNLYWYRQAAGRGLQLLFYSVGIGQISSEVPQNLSASRPQDRQFILSSKKLLLSDSGFYLCAWRGAGDEQFFGPGTRLTVL.

The rearrangement links TRBV6-5 to TRBJ2-7, with D perhaps being TRBD1 or TRBD2 (5 bases each). This CDR3 spans 13 amino acids. CDR1 and CDR2 from the germline V gene are MNHEY and SVGAGI. V lost 1 base and J 4 bases, leaving 8 bases between the germline ends. The DNA of the CDR3 is TGTGCCAGCAGTTACTTTTGGGGGTACGAGCAGTACTTC. Translation: CASSYFWGYEQYF.

The V gene is TRBV7-9, the J gene TRBJ2-3; TRBD1 might be the D (5 bases). The CDR3 is made up of 14 amino acids. V lost 6 bases and J 4 bases, leaving 14 bases between the germline ends. Germline V CDR1 and CDR2: SEHNR, FQNEAQ (reference sequence). The CDR3 loop is CASRYQGGADTQYF. The CDR3, as DNA: TGTGCCAGCAGATATCAGGGTGGAGCAGATACGCAGTATTTT.

This clonotype has just a few counts. This sequence joins TRBV29-1 and TRBJ2-5; D gene ambiguous. CDR1 and CDR2 from the germline V gene are SQVTM and ANQGSEA. Trimming removed 7 bases at V and 1 base at J, with 10 bases between. CDR3 length: 12 residues. This chain's CDR3 is CSAWGSQETQYF. DNA for the CDR3: TGCAGCGCCTGGGGATCCCAAGAGACCCAGTACTTC. The whole variable domain, remainder taken from reference TRBV29-1 and TRBJ2-5, is SAVISQKPSRDICQRGTSLTIQCQVDSQVTMMFWYRQQPGQSLTLIATANQGSEATYESGFVIDKFPISRPNLTFSTLTVSNMSPEDSSIYLCSAWGSQETQYFGPGTRLLVL.

This clonotype was recorded a few times. The V and J genes are TRBV6-1 and TRBJ1-2; 9 bases are a match to TRBD1. V dropped 6 bases and J dropped 3; count of bases not matched to a gene: 5. Germline values: CDR1 MNHNS, CDR2 SASEGT. This CDR3 is 14 amino acids long. CDR3: CASRPRTGDYGYTF. In DNA form, the CDR3 reads TGTGCCAGCAGACCTAGGACAGGGGACTATGGCTACACCTTC.

This clonotype was observed a handful of times. This chain links TRBV6-1 with TRBJ2-1; D gene unclear. The CDR3 spans 14 residues. Germline assignment: CDR1 MNHNS and CDR2 SASEGT. Trimming cost V 6 bases and J 0 bases, with 9 bases left between them. The CDR3 reads CASRSESSYNEQFF. The DNA for the CDR3 is TGTGCCAGCAGATCGGAGAGCTCCTACAATGAGCAGTTCTTC.

This clonotype was detected only a few times. V and J are TRBV7-8 and TRBJ2-3; 10 nucleotides match TRBD2. The CDR3 is 20 amino acids. V gave up 1 base and J gave up 2 bases; unmatched junction bases: 15. Germline values: CDR1 SGHVS, CDR2 FQNEAQ. The CDR3 DNA sequence: TGTGCCAGCAGCTTAGAAGAAGCCGCCCAGCGGGAGGGCCCCACAGATACGCAGTATTTT. Translating it yields CASSLEEAAQREGPTDTQYF.

V gene TRBV5-1 combines with J gene TRBJ2-7; TRBD1 aligns across 10 bases. The J segment lost 12 bases and the V segment lost 3 bases, leaving 6 bases of the junction unmatched. CDR1 SGHRS and CDR2 YFSETQ come from the germline V gene. This CDR3 region has 12 residues. The CDR3 sequence: CASSSDRGNRYF. CDR3 coding DNA: TGCGCCAGCAGCTCGGACAGGGGGAATCGGTACTTC. Combining the CDR3 with reference TRBV5-1 and TRBJ2-7 gives the whole variable domain KAGVTQTPRYLIKTRGQQVTLSCSPISGHRSVSWYQQTPGQGLQFLFEYFSETQRNKGNFPGRFSGRQFSNSRSEMNVSTLELGDSALYLCASSSDRGNRYFGPGTRLTVT.

V and J are TRBV6-4 and TRBJ2-1; possibly TRBD1 for D (7 bases). Germline V gives CDR1 MRHNA, CDR2 SNTAGT. Trimming took off 2 bases at V and 4 bases at J, with 15 bases between the two ends. The CDR3 sequence is 16 residues long. CDR3 loop: CASSDQGGTAYNEQFF. Here the CDR3 DNA reads TGTGCCAGCAGTGACCAGGGCGGGACAGCGTACAATGAGCAGTTCTTC.

In its sample, this clonotype was seen a few times. The chain recombines TRBV9 with TRBJ1-3; no clear D gene. The CDR3 covers 14 residues. Trimming shortened V by 0 bases and J by 4 bases, and 8 bases separated the two germline ends. Germline V lookup: CDR1 SGDLS, CDR2 YYNGEE. CDR3 in amino acids: CASSVADPGNTIYF. CDR3 coding DNA: TGTGCCAGCAGCGTAGCGGATCCAGGAAACACCATATATTTT.

To note about this clonotype: The junction shows a germline mismatch at one end, possibly a read error. V usage is TRBV20-1 and J usage is TRBJ2-1; D might be TRBD2 (5 bases). The CDR3 is 16 residues long. Germline CDR1 is DFQATT and CDR2 is SNEGSKA (reference sequence). CDR3 loop: CSAGRVGVNPNLIPPF. The CDR3 DNA reads TGCAGTGCTGGCCGAGTGGGAGTGAACCCGAACCTAATCCCCCCCTTC.

The rearrangement joins TRBV9 to TRBJ2-2, with D perhaps TRBD1 (5 bases). V dropped 6 bases and J dropped 6 bases, with 12 bases sitting between them. This CDR3 has 13 amino acids. Germline V lookup: CDR1 SGDLS, CDR2 YYNGEE. The CDR3 coding sequence is TGTGCCAGCACTCACTTAGGGGCCGGGGAGCTGTTTTTT. Protein: CASTHLGAGELFF.

The chain has TRBV10-3 and TRBJ2-1; 12 nucleotides agree with TRBD2. CDR3 size: 17 residues. V trimming: 8 bases; J trimming: 5 bases; junction bases outside the gene matches: 13. Germline values: CDR1 ENHRY, CDR2 SYGVKD. The CDR3 loop is CAIGLAGLERSDNEQFF. The DNA of the CDR3 is TGTGCCATCGGACTAGCGGGATTGGAGCGCTCTGACAATGAGCAGTTCTTC.

This clonotype was observed a few times. V and J are TRBV6-5 and TRBJ1-1, with TRBD1 identical over 9 bases. From germline, CDR1 is MNHEY and CDR2 SVGAGI. This CDR3 is built from 14 residues. V gave up 6 bases and J gave up 1 base; unmatched junction bases: 3. The CDR3 here is CASSGDRANTEAFF. CDR3 sequence (DNA): TGTGCCAGCAGCGGGGACAGGGCGAACACTGAAGCTTTCTTT.

This clonotype has only a few counts. CDR3 protein: CASFLTYQETQYF. CDR3 sequence (DNA): TGTGCCAGCTTTCTAACGTACCAAGAGACCCAGTACTTC. The J gene is TRBJ2-5, the V gene TRBV5-8, with no clear D. The ends were cut back, 7 bases at V and 0 bases at J, with 10 bases in the middle. The CDR3 covers 13 residues. Germline loops: CDR1 SGHTS, CDR2 YDEGEE.

The sample holds a few counts of this clonotype. The chain combines TRBV20-1 with TRBJ1-2; 7 bases line up with TRBD1. Germline V CDR1 and CDR2: DFQATT, SNEGSKA (reference sequence). V lost 1 base to trimming and J lost 4 bases; unmatched junction nucleotides: 3. This CDR3 region has 13 residues. The CDR3 region is CSARVGGFYGYTF. The CDR3 nucleotides are TGCAGTGCTAGAGTAGGGGGCTTCTATGGCTACACCTTC.

V and J are TRBV5-6 and TRBJ2-7, with D unclear. Deletions cut 3 bases from V and 7 bases from J, with 20 bases between. Germline V gives CDR1 SGHDT, CDR2 YYEEEE. This CDR3 spans 15 amino acids. The CDR3 here is CASSSLFLGTGEQYF. DNA for the CDR3: TGTGCCAGCAGCTCCCTATTCCTAGGTACTGGGGAGCAGTACTTC.

The chain joins TRBV7-9 to TRBJ2-1, with a weak D call TRBD2 (6 bases). CDR1 SEHNR and CDR2 FQNEAQ come from the germline V gene (reference sequence). V gave up 6 bases and J gave up 3 bases, with 9 bases separating them. The CDR3 length is 13 residues. The CDR3 sequence: CASSTDYYNEQFF. CDR3 nucleotide sequence: TGTGCCAGCAGTACGGACTACTACAATGAGCAGTTCTTC.